This paragraph covers one T cell receptor beta chain sequence. This CDR3 spans 11 amino acids. Trimming left V 0 bases short and J 10 bases short, with 7 bases between. The germline V gene has CDR1 MNHNS and CDR2 SASEGT. The record originates from a study of blood T cell repertoires in COVID-19. In the study overall: PBMCs, B-cell-depleted T cells, or T cells provided the cDNA or gDNA that made up the material.

The cohort comprised adults aged about 18 to 90 years residing in about two dozen US areas. Cohort assignment relied on participant-reported clinical history. Study processing details: It was from reference gene primer amplification that nucleated cell counts were estimated. The method was immunoSEQ multiplex PCR; TCRdb's version includes in-frame clones alone and lacks a portion of them. V, J and clone size reflect that table, while D and trimming were determined from the DNA. The sample consists of hundreds of thousands of clones, approximately 90% of them appearing once. The rearrangement links TRBV6-1 to TRBJ2-7; no definite D call. This receptor was identified in an older woman who had recovered from COVID-19. The specimen was PBMCs or T cells enriched from blood (not recorded which). CDR3 bases: TGTGCCAGCAGTGAAGCGGGCCGACAGTACGTC. It specifies CASSEAGRQYV.